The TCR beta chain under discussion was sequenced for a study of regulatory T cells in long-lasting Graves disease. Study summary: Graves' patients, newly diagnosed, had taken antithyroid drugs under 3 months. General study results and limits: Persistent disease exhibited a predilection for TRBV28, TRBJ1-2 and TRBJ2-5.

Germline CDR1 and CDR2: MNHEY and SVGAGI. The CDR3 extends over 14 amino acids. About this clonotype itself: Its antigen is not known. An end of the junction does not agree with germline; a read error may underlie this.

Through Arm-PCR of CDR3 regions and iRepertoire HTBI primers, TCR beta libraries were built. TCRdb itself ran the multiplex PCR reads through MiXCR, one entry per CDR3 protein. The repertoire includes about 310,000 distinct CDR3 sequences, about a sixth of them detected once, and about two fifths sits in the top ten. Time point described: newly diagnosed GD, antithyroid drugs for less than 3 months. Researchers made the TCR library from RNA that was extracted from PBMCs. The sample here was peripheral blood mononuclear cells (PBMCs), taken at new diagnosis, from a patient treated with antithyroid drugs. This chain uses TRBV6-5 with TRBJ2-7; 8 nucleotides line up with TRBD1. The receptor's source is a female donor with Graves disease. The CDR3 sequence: CACSYRDRSYEQYF. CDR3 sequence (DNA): TGTGCCTGCAGTTACAGGGACAGGAGTTACGAGCAGTACTTC.